This T cell receptor (beta chain) was recovered during a study of T cell responses to AZD1222 COVID-19 vaccine. Findings and caveats of the study: In a largely white British group with more females than males, clonal diversity was possibly underestimated.

Clones were read by immunoSEQ multiplex PCR, and TCRdb kept only the in-frame ones, dropping some. The table has some 100,000 clones, approximately 87% seen once. For this clone: Antigen: not known.

With V trimmed by 1 base and J by 4 bases, 0 bases remained unmatched. The CDR3 is 13 residues long. CDR1 SGHTA and CDR2 FQGNSA come from the germline V gene. This TCR derives from an adult in good health. This chain connects TRBV7-2 to TRBJ1-2, with TRBD1 matching 7 bases. The source was peripheral blood, collected on day 0 of AZD1222 vaccination. The CDR3 loop is CASSLDRGYGYTF. The CDR3 region has the DNA TGTGCCAGCAGCTTAGACAGGGGCTATGGCTACACCTTC.